This T cell receptor (beta chain) stems from a study of blood T cell repertoires in COVID-19. Original data processing: Amplification with reference gene primers provided the estimates of nucleated cell counts. Sequenced by immunoSEQ multiplex PCR; TCRdb stores in-frame clones only, minus some. D and trimming were read from the DNA, whereas the V and J calls and clone size are those reported in that table. The sample has about 200,000 clones, less than 95% seen once. Germline values: CDR1 MGHDK, CDR2 SYGVNS. The CDR3 is 15 residues long. V was shortened by 5 bases and J by 4 bases, with 15 bases between the two germline ends. During active infection, Seattle patients enrolled and were then monitored through disease.

This sequence was found in a man younger than 45 with COVID-19, enrolled during active disease. Sequencing was performed on peripheral blood. The V and J genes are TRBV25-1 and TRBJ2-4; maybe TRBD2 (6 bases). Written as DNA, the CDR3 is TGTGCCAGCAGTCCCGGGGGTTTGGTTAAAAACATTCAGTACTTC. Encoded protein: CASSPGGLVKNIQYF.